Listed below are T cell receptor beta chains from one sample, sequenced in a study of cytomegalovirus exposure and HLA in healthy donors. TCRdb keeps only in-frame clones here, not all; method: immunoSEQ multiplex PCR. The data show roughly 99,000 clones, approximately 81% seen once. Sequencing was carried out using PBMCs. The receptor source for this set is a man aged 25-45 years in good health and CMV-seronegative. CDR3s include the opening cysteine and the closing phenylalanine or tryptophan. The order of the fields is J gene, V gene, clone size, D gene, CDR3 DNA, CDR3 protein. A D gene is named only where the DNA matches it firmly. Size values are once, few and many counts, or a class for expanded clones, and some rows have none.

>TRBJ1-1|TRBV18|NA|NA
TGTGCCAGCTCACCATTGGACACAACATCTAACACTGAAGCTTTCTTT
CASSPLDTTSNTEAFF
>TRBJ2-7|TRBV7-2|NA|TRBD1
TGTGCCAGCAGCCCTGCGGGGATGCAGGGGGCCCACTACGAGCAGTACTTC
CASSPAGMQGAHYEQYF
>TRBJ2-1|TRBV5-1|NA|NA
TGCGCCAGCAGCTCCTCCCTAGGGAGCTCCTACAATGAGCAGTTCTTC
CASSSSLGSSYNEQFF
>TRBJ2-1|TRBV5-1|once|NA
TGCGCCAGCAGCCCTAGCTCCTACAATGAGCAGTTCTTC
CASSPSSYNEQFF
>TRBJ1-3|TRBV28|NA|NA
TGTGCCAGCAGTTTATTTGGGGAGGAGGGAAACACCATATATTTT
CASSLFGEEGNTIYF
>TRBJ1-5|TRBV6-5|NA|NA
TGTGCCAGCCATCGCCAGGGGAGCAATCAGCCCCAGCATTTT
CASHRQGSNQPQHF
>TRBJ2-7|TRBV5-1|NA|NA
TGCGCCAGCAGAGCCGGGAGCTACGAGCAGTACTTC
CASRAGSYEQYF
>TRBJ2-7|TRBV10-3|NA|TRBD2
TGTGCCATCAGTGAGTCCGGTGCGGGGGGCAACGAGCAGTACTTC
CAISESGAGGNEQYF
>TRBJ1-2|TRBV10-3|NA|TRBD1
TGTGCCATCAGTGACCCTTCGACCGACAGGGGCTATGGCTACACCTTC
CAISDPSTDRGYGYTF
>TRBJ2-3|TRBV13|NA|TRBD2
TGTGCCAGCTCGGTAGGGAGCGGGAGACTAGACACAGATACGCAGTATTTT
CASSVGSGRLDTDTQYF
>TRBJ2-7|TRBV5-1|NA|TRBD1
TGCGCCAGCAGCTCCGGGACAGGCTCCTACGAGCAGTACTTC
CASSSGTGSYEQYF
>TRBJ1-2|TRBV7-9|NA|NA
TGTGCCAGCAGCTTAGAGGGCCGGAGGGGCTACACCTTC
CASSLEGRRGYTF
>TRBJ2-5|TRBV19|NA|NA
TGTGCCAGTACGCGCGGGCCGGGAGAGACCCAGTACTTC
CASTRGPGETQYF
>TRBJ1-4|TRBV28|NA|TRBD1
TGTGCCAGCAGTCCAGGGGGCGCGGGTGAAAAACTGTTTTTT
CASSPGGAGEKLFF
>TRBJ1-5|TRBV7-8|once|TRBD1
TGTGCCAGCAGCCAGGACAGGGTTCAGCCCCAGCATTTT
CASSQDRVQPQHF
>TRBJ2-3|TRBV29-1|NA|TRBD2
TGCAGCGTTGAAGATCCTAGCGGGGGGGCCGCGCAGTATTTT
CSVEDPSGGAAQYF
>TRBJ2-1|TRBV6-5|NA|TRBD1
TGTGCCAGCAGTCCTAGGACAGGGTGGGGTGAGCAGTTCTTC
CASSPRTGWGEQFF
>TRBJ2-5|TRBV18|NA|NA
TGTGCCAGCTCACCACCGGAGGGTACAGCGACCCAGTACTTC
CASSPPEGTATQYF
>TRBJ2-1|TRBV4-1|NA|TRBD2
TGCGCCAGCAGCCATCTCCTAGCGGGTCTTTCCAATGAGCAGTTCTTC
CASSHLLAGLSNEQFF
>TRBJ1-3|TRBV4-1|NA|NA
TGCGCCAGCAGCCCCCAGTGGGGAGAAGGAAACACCATATATTTT
CASSPQWGEGNTIYF
>TRBJ1-1|TRBV7-7|few|TRBD1
TGTGCTAGCAGCTTAGGGACAGGGACTGAAGCTTTCTTT
CASSLGTGTEAFF
>TRBJ2-5|TRBV5-1|once|NA
TGCGCCAGCGGTACTAGCTACCAAGAGACCCAGTACTTC
CASGTSYQETQYF
>TRBJ2-3|TRBV6-4|NA|NA
TGTGCCAGCAGTGCCGCCGGGTGGACAGATACGCAGTATTTT
CASSAAGWTDTQYF
>TRBJ2-7|TRBV23-1|few|NA
TGCGCCAGCAGTCAATCGAGGCCCTACGAGCAGTACTTC
CASSQSRPYEQYF
>TRBJ1-1|TRBV7-8|NA|NA
TGTGCCAGCAGCTTAAGCGGGAACACTGAAGCTTTCTTT
CASSLSGNTEAFF
>TRBJ1-1|TRBV29-1|once|NA
TGCAGCGTTGATAACATCAGAGGCGCTGAAGCTTTCTTT
CSVDNIRGAEAFF
>TRBJ2-5|TRBV14|NA|NA
TGTGCCAGCAGCCAAACTTTGTACCAAGAGACCCAGTACTTC
CASSQTLYQETQYF
>TRBJ2-5|TRBV7-9|NA|TRBD2
TGTGCCAGCAGCTTACCCGGGACTACCCAAGAGACCCAGTACTTC
CASSLPGTTQETQYF
>TRBJ1-4|TRBV9|NA|TRBD1
TGTGCCAGCAGCGCCCTCCTTCGACAGGGGGCGAGGACTAATGAAAAACTGTTTTTT
CASSALLRQGARTNEKLFF
>TRBJ2-7|TRBV4-1|NA|NA
TGCGCCAGCAGCAGGGGGGGAACGTACGAGCAGTACTTC
CASSRGGTYEQYF
>TRBJ2-7|TRBV5-1|NA|TRBD1
TGCGCCAGCAGCCTTGTCCAGGGGGCCTACGAGCAGTACTTC
CASSLVQGAYEQYF
>TRBJ2-7|TRBV5-1|NA|TRBD1
TGCGCCAGCAGCTTTGGGACAGGACCCTACGAGCAGTACTTC
CASSFGTGPYEQYF
>TRBJ2-7|TRBV29-1|once|TRBD1
TGCAGCGGCCGGGACAGGGGACACGAGCAGTACTTC
CSGRDRGHEQYF
>TRBJ1-1|TRBV14|NA|TRBD1
TGTGCCAGCAGCCAACCGGGACAGGGGCGCCGGACTGGGACTGAAGCTTTCTTT
CASSQPGQGRRTGTEAFF
>TRBJ1-1|TRBV2|NA|NA
TGTGCCAGCAGTTTACTCTTTGGCGAGGGCGACACTGAAGCTTTCTTT
CASSLLFGEGDTEAFF
>TRBJ2-1|TRBV9|NA|TRBD2
TGTGCCAGCAGCGTAGCTGGCGGGAGGGGGGCCTACAATGAGCAGTTCTTC
CASSVAGGRGAYNEQFF
>TRBJ2-3|TRBV19|NA|NA
TGTGCCAGTGAGGGGGGGGCTAGCACAGATACGCAGTATTTT
CASEGGASTDTQYF
>TRBJ1-2|TRBV6-1|NA|TRBD1
TGTGCCAGCAGTGAAGCGTGGACAGGGACCCACTATGGCTACACCTTC
CASSEAWTGTHYGYTF
>TRBJ2-7|TRBV28|few|NA
TGTGCCAGCAGCCGGGACACCCCCCCCTACGAGCAGTACTTC
CASSRDTPPYEQYF
>TRBJ2-7|TRBV27|NA|TRBD2
TGTGCCAGCAGGCACACTAGCGGGAGGCGGTACGAGCAGTACTTC
CASRHTSGRRYEQYF
>TRBJ2-7|TRBV30|NA|TRBD1
TGTGCCTGGAGCGCCGCCCACAGGGGCGAGGCTAACGAGCAGTACTTC
CAWSAAHRGEANEQYF
>TRBJ2-5|TRBV11-1|NA|TRBD2
TGTGCCAGCCAGCGGGGCGAAGAGACCCAGTACTTC
CASQRGEETQYF
>TRBJ1-6|TRBV14|NA|TRBD1
TGTGCCAGCAGCCAAGCCGGGACAGGGGCACCCCTCCACTTT
CASSQAGTGAPLHF
>TRBJ2-7|TRBV6-4|NA|NA
TGTGCCAGGGACGGCAGGACGATCATTCGGGAGGAGCAGTACTTC
CARDGRTIIREEQYF
>TRBJ2-6|TRBV5-1|few|NA
TGCGCCAGCAGCTTGGGACCAGGACAGTACTCTGGGGCCAACGTCCTGACTTTC
CASSLGPGQYSGANVLTF